This TCR beta chain originates from a study of shared clonotypes between healthy human individuals. V was trimmed by 0 bases and J by 2 bases, leaving 18 bases between them. This CDR3 has 18 residues. CDR1 and CDR2 (germline): MGHRA, YSYEKL. Profiled with immunoSEQ multiplex PCR; TCRdb holds only in-frame clones, not every one. The sample has about 1.1 million clones, around 78% seen once; the top ten hold more than 0.55%. What was sequenced was memory CD4+ T cells from PBMCs. As to subset: CD45RA-negative fraction. This TCR derives from a man aged 18 to 29 in good health. Some clones in this sample may be carry-over from other donors' samples. This sequence joins TRBV4-1 and TRBJ2-3, with D tentatively TRBD1 (5 bases). The CDR3 DNA sequence: TGCGCCAGCAGCCAAGATAATTTGGTTTGGGGCCCCACAGATACGCAGTATTTT. Translating gives CASSQDNLVWGPTDTQYF.